This TCR beta chain was sequenced in a study of cytomegalovirus exposure and HLA in healthy donors. Study in general: Roughly 89 million unique TCR sequences came from HLA-typed donors in an early release. Overall study findings and caveats: As was reported, the classifier diagnosed cytomegalovirus status with high specificity and sensitivity. The study listed roughly 160 cytomegalovirus-associated TCR beta chains.

Germline values: CDR1 SNHLY, CDR2 FYNNEI. The CDR3 extends over 14 amino acids. V shed 3 bases, J shed 7 bases, and the junction held 7 bases outside the gene matches. 60 Vbeta and 13 Jbeta primers were used in PCR. How the authors handled the data: An analysis that came later counted 80 million or so unique TCR beta chains, approximately 10 million shared. Generated by immunoSEQ multiplex PCR, the TCRdb table keeps only in-frame clones and is missing some. The V and J calls and the clone size are those of that table, but D and trimming were determined from the DNA. Among roughly 130,000 clones, around 59% were seen once, and the ten largest hold around 1.8%. In regard to this clone: What it binds is unknown.

This clonotype originated in a male donor in good health and CMV-seronegative. Sequencing input: PBMCs. This rearrangement joins TRBV2 to TRBJ1-2; 8 bases agree with TRBD1. CDR3 sequence reads: CASSEVTGASGYTF. The CDR3 bases are TGTGCCAGCAGTGAGGTGACAGGGGCCTCTGGCTACACCTTC.